These 30 T cell receptor beta chains originate from one sample sequenced in a study of blood T cell repertoires in COVID-19. Measured with immunoSEQ multiplex PCR; TCRdb has only the in-frame clones, and not every one. The repertoire holds approximately 180,000 clones, 88% seen once, with about 4.4% in the top ten. Sequenced material: peripheral blood. The receptor set was obtained from a human donor in a cohort sampled during active COVID-19.

For the CDR3, the DNA is TGTGCCAGCAGTACTGTCTTCGGGAGCTCCTACGAGCAGTACTTC. Translating it yields CASSTVFGSSYEQYF. The chain is built from TRBV3-1 (or the pseudogene TRBV3-2) and TRBJ2-7, with D perhaps matching TRBD2 (6 bases). V lost 6 bases and J 0 bases, leaving 15 bases between the germline ends. The germline gives CDR1 LGHDT, CDR2 YNNKEL (reference sequence). The CDR3 consists of 15 residues.

V is TRBV18 and J is TRBJ1-2, with D perhaps TRBD1 (5 bases). This CDR3 has 14 residues. Between the trimmed V and J ends, which lost 3 bases and 7 bases, there was a span of 15 bases. Germline assignment: CDR1 KGHSH and CDR2 LQKENI. This CDR3 reads CASSPPGGVGGYTF. The CDR3 nucleotides are TGTGCCAGCTCACCCCCCGGGGGGGTGGGTGGCTACACCTTC.

J is TRBJ1-2 and V is TRBV30; D unclear. Trimming pared 0 bases from V and 7 bases from J, leaving 18 bases between. The CDR3 is 15 residues long. CDR1 is GTSNPN, CDR2 SVGIG, per germline (reference sequence). The CDR3 DNA is TGTGCCTGGAGTGTACCGCCTCACGGTGGGAGTGGCTACACCTTC. It translates to CAWSVPPHGGSGYTF.

The J gene is TRBJ2-3, the V gene TRBV5-1; 7 bases line up with TRBD1. The CDR3 is 15 residues long. After removal of 3 bases from V and 7 bases from J, the junction contained 11 bases not matched to a gene. CDR1 is SGHRS and CDR2 is YFSETQ in the germline V gene. In DNA form, the CDR3 reads TGCGCCAGCAGCTCTGGACAGGTAGAAGGCCATACGCAGTATTTT. The encoded protein is CASSSGQVEGHTQYF.

This chain links TRBV18 with TRBJ2-1, with 10 bases matching TRBD2. Looked up from germline, CDR1 is KGHSH and CDR2 is LQKENI. Trimming at V came to 2 bases and at J to 8 bases, leaving 9 bases not matched to a gene. The CDR3 extends over 16 amino acids. The CDR3 loop is CASSPGLAGATDEQFF. CDR3 nucleotide sequence: TGTGCCAGCTCACCAGGGCTAGCGGGAGCAACCGATGAGCAGTTCTTC.

The V gene is TRBV7-2, the J gene TRBJ1-6; weak D call: TRBD1 (5 bases). CDR3 length: 13 residues. V lost 4 bases and J lost 5, with 6 bases in between. Germline V gene data show CDR1 as SGHTA and CDR2 as FQGNSA. The CDR3 loop reads CASSWTNNSPLHF. In DNA, the CDR3 is TGTGCCAGCAGCTGGACAAATAATTCACCCCTCCACTTT.

The chain couples TRBV7-8 to TRBJ2-7; TRBD1 matches 7 bases. The germline V gene has CDR1 SGHVS and CDR2 FQNEAQ. V shed 5 bases and J 2 bases; nucleotides not matched to a gene: 15. The CDR3 contains 17 residues. In DNA, the CDR3 is TGTGCCAGCAGCGTCACGGCCCCGACAGGGTCCGCCTACGAGCAGTACTTC. Encoded protein: CASSVTAPTGSAYEQYF.

The chain carries TRBV25-1 and TRBJ2-1, with no clear D. The CDR3 covers 14 residues. V gave up 5 bases and J gave up 4 bases, with 12 bases separating them. Germline CDR1 is MGHDK and CDR2 is SYGVNS. CDR3 sequence (DNA): TGTGCCAGCAGTCAAACGACAAGATACAATGAGCAGTTCTTC. It is translated as CASSQTTRYNEQFF.

V and J are TRBV4-3 and TRBJ2-7; 11 bases align to TRBD2. From germline, CDR1 is LGHNA and CDR2 YSLEER. This CDR3 region has 18 residues. The junction had 10 bases not matched to a gene; V was cut back by 0 bases and J by 3 bases. This CDR3 reads CASSQDLSSGTSGYEQYF. As DNA, the CDR3 is TGCGCCAGCAGCCAAGATTTGTCCAGTGGGACTAGCGGCTACGAGCAGTACTTC.

V gene TRBV6-2 or TRBV6-3 combines with J gene TRBJ2-1; D gene uncertain. The germline gives CDR1 MNHEY, CDR2 SVGEGT. The CDR3 is 12 amino acids. V dropped 2 bases and J dropped 4 bases, with 3 bases sitting between them. CDR3 protein: CASSYPYNEQFF. CDR3 DNA: TGTGCCAGCAGTTACCCATACAATGAGCAGTTCTTC.

The genes are TRBV14 and TRBJ2-2; D unresolved. Per the germline V gene, CDR1 is SGHDN and CDR2 is FVKESK. V was trimmed by 3 bases and J by 6 bases, leaving 11 bases between them. The CDR3 loop spans 14 amino acids. The CDR3 sequence: CASSQRSYPGELFF. The DNA for the CDR3 is TGTGCCAGCAGCCAGCGGAGTTACCCCGGGGAGCTGTTTTTT.

This clone was seen only once. The J gene is TRBJ2-5, the V gene TRBV29-1; unclear D gene. CDR1 SQVTM and CDR2 ANQGSEA come from the germline V gene. V lost 2 bases and J 4 bases, leaving 5 bases between the germline ends. This CDR3 is built from 11 residues. For the CDR3, the DNA is TGCAGCGTTGAATCGAGAGAGACCCAGTACTTC. Translating it yields CSVESRETQYF.

The rearrangement joins TRBV12-3 or TRBV12-4 to TRBJ2-7, with a possible D match to TRBD2 (5 bases). Trimming removed 2 bases from V and 3 bases from J, with 5 bases in between. CDR3 length: 12 amino acids. CDR3 amino acids: CASSLRDYEQYF. In nucleotides, the CDR3 is TGTGCCAGCAGTTTACGGGACTACGAGCAGTACTTC.

The rearrangement links TRBV14 to TRBJ2-7, with D hard to call. Trimming removed 1 base from V and 5 bases from J, with 12 bases in between. The CDR3 is 14 residues long. From germline, CDR1 is SGHDN and CDR2 FVKESK. The CDR3 is CASSQGSLINEQYF. The DNA of the CDR3 is TGTGCCAGCAGCCAAGGAAGCCTAATAAACGAGCAGTACTTC.

The chain links TRBV18 to TRBJ2-5; D remains ambiguous. Germline CDR1 is KGHSH and CDR2 is LQKENI. Trimming shortened V by 5 bases and J by 2 bases, and 6 bases separated the two germline ends. The CDR3 totals 12 residues. The CDR3, as DNA: TGTGCCAGCTCAAACAAGCAAGAGACCCAGTACTTC. Protein: CASSNKQETQYF.

This clone came up once. The chain has TRBV7-9 and TRBJ2-3; 8 bases agree with TRBD2. The germline gives CDR1 SEHNR, CDR2 FQNEAQ (reference sequence). The trim removed 11 bases at V and 3 bases at J, leaving 10 bases unmatched. This CDR3 contains 14 residues. Written as DNA, the CDR3 is TGTGCCGCGGGGGGTAAGCGGATTACAGATACGCAGTATTTT. As protein: CAAGGKRITDTQYF.

CDR3 in amino acids: CASSYGDRTEAFF. DNA for the CDR3: TGTGCCAGCAGTTACGGGGACAGAACTGAAGCTTTCTTT. This rearrangement joins TRBV6-5 to TRBJ1-1; TRBD1 matches at 7 bases. Germline V CDR1 and CDR2: MNHEY, SVGAGI. CDR3 length: 13 residues. J lost 5 bases, V lost 2 bases, and 2 bases had no gene match.

This clone appeared once. The chain carries TRBV3-1 (or the pseudogene TRBV3-2) and TRBJ2-2, with a possible D match to TRBD2 (6 bases). The CDR3 extends over 13 amino acids. Germline V lookup: CDR1 LGHDT, CDR2 YNNKEL (reference sequence). The V and J ends lost 8 bases and 7 bases respectively, with 14 bases between them. CDR3 DNA sequence: TGTGCCAGCTCAAAGAGGCGGGACGGGGAGCTGTTTTTT. Residues: CASSKRRDGELFF.

The chain recombines TRBV2 with TRBJ1-6, with D tentatively TRBD1 (5 bases). This CDR3 contains 13 residues. Germline V gives CDR1 SNHLY, CDR2 FYNNEI. V lost 7 bases, J lost 6 bases, and 10 bases lay in between. DNA for the CDR3: TGTGCCAGCACGACAGATTCTAATTCACCCCTCCACTTT. Residues: CASTTDSNSPLHF.

V usage is TRBV6-7 and J usage is TRBJ1-3, with TRBD1 identical over 10 bases. TRBV6-7 is treated as an ORF (open reading frame) with a function not yet certain. The CDR3 is 14 residues long. With V trimmed by 2 bases and J by 16 bases, 11 bases remained unmatched. The CDR3 DNA follows: TGTGCCAGCAGTTACACCGGGACAGGGGATTTGTTGTATTTT. It encodes CASSYTGTGDLLYF.

This clone was detected once. CDR3 region: CASSQDGTSGRGQYF. CDR3 nucleotides: TGTGCCAGCAGCCAAGACGGGACTAGCGGGAGGGGGCAGTACTTC. The chain carries TRBV4-2 and TRBJ2-7, with 16 bases that match TRBD2. In germline, CDR1 is LGHNA, CDR2 YNFKEQ. This CDR3 is built from 15 residues. V trimming: 0 bases; J trimming: 9 bases; junction bases outside the gene matches: 2.

V and J are TRBV7-2 and TRBJ2-2; the match to TRBD2 covers 11 bases. This CDR3 region has 15 residues. Germline V gene sequence: CDR1 SGHTA, CDR2 FQGNSA. V shed 3 bases, J shed 6 bases, and the junction held 3 bases outside the gene matches. In nucleotides, the CDR3 is TGTGCCAGCAGCTTTAGCGGGAGGGTTCCCGGGGAGCTGTTTTTT. Residues: CASSFSGRVPGELFF.

V gene TRBV5-4 combines with J gene TRBJ1-1; D not certain. The CDR3 runs to 13 residues. Trimming shortened V by 1 base and J by 1 base, and 5 bases separated the two germline ends. Germline V gives CDR1 SGHNT, CDR2 YYREEE (reference sequence). The CDR3 DNA reads as TGTGCCAGCAGCTTGCCCGGGAACACTGAAGCTTTCTTT. Translating it yields CASSLPGNTEAFF.

The chain uses TRBV3-1 (or the pseudogene TRBV3-2) and TRBJ1-1, with a tentative D call TRBD1 (6 bases). Trimming took off 8 bases at V and 0 bases at J, with 10 bases between the two ends. The germline gives CDR1 LGHDT, CDR2 YNNKEL (reference sequence). The CDR3 has 13 amino acids. The CDR3 loop reads CASAGAMNTEAFF. For the CDR3, the DNA is TGTGCCAGCGCAGGGGCCATGAACACTGAAGCTTTCTTT.

The chain joins TRBV27 to TRBJ1-5; 11 bases map to TRBD1. The CDR3 runs 15 residues. With V trimmed by 6 bases and J by 3 bases, 4 bases remained unmatched. The V gene's germline CDR1 is MNHEY and CDR2 SMNVEV (reference sequence). CDR3 residues: CASSRTGGFNQPQHF. The CDR3 region has the DNA TGTGCCAGCAGCCGGACAGGGGGCTTCAATCAGCCCCAGCATTTT.

The rearrangement links TRBV2 to TRBJ1-2, with D perhaps matching TRBD1 (6 bases). V lost 7 bases and J lost 8, with 11 bases in between. The CDR3 is 11 amino acids. Germline CDR1 and CDR2: SNHLY and FYNNEI. The DNA of the CDR3 is TGTGCCAGCATATACAGGGACGGCTACACCTTC. Translating it yields CASIYRDGYTF. Full variable domain (remainder filled in from reference TRBV2 and TRBJ1-2): EPEVTQTPSHQVTQMGQEVILRCVPISNHLYFYWYRQILGQKVEFLVSFYNNEISEKSEIFDDQFSVERPDGSNFTLKIRSTKLEDSAMYFCASIYRDGYTFGSGTRLTVV.

As to this clone: Distinct nucleotide sequences in the sample also encode this CDR3. The rearrangement joins TRBV10-3 to TRBJ2-5, with 11 bases fitting TRBD2. Germline V gene data show CDR1 as ENHRY and CDR2 as SYGVKD. V gave up 2 bases and J gave up 5 bases; unmatched junction bases: 4. The CDR3 contains 15 residues. The DNA of the CDR3 is TGTGCCATCAGTGAGGGGTTAGCGGGAGGGGAGACCCAGTACTTC. This encodes CAISEGLAGGETQYF.

The rearrangement joins TRBV10-3 to TRBJ2-7; the D gene is possibly TRBD2 (6 bases). Trimming shortened V by 8 bases and J by 7 bases, and 15 bases separated the two germline ends. The CDR3 totals 12 residues. CDR1 is ENHRY, CDR2 SYGVKD, per germline. CDR3: CAIVGIGGEQYF. CDR3 DNA sequence: TGTGCCATCGTAGGCATCGGGGGAGAGCAGTACTTC.

This chain joins TRBV4-3 and TRBJ2-1, with TRBD2 matching over 11 bases. There are 19 residues in the CDR3. Germline V CDR1 and CDR2: LGHNA, YSLEER. V lost 1 base to trimming and J lost 7 bases; unmatched junction nucleotides: 15. Here the CDR3 reads CASSQAGGTSGRLGNEQFF. The CDR3 coding sequence is TGCGCCAGCAGCCAAGCTGGGGGCACTAGCGGGAGACTGGGGAATGAGCAGTTCTTC.

In its sample, this clone was seen a few times. The rearrangement joins TRBV6-2 or TRBV6-3 to TRBJ1-1; D remains ambiguous. Germline CDR1 reads MNHEY; CDR2 reads SVGEGT. This CDR3 has 14 amino acids. The V end lost 3 bases, the J end lost 1 base, and 9 bases lay between the germline ends. CDR3 DNA sequence: TGTGCCAGCAGTTATGCTCAGGCGAACACTGAAGCTTTCTTT. Translated, it gives CASSYAQANTEAFF.